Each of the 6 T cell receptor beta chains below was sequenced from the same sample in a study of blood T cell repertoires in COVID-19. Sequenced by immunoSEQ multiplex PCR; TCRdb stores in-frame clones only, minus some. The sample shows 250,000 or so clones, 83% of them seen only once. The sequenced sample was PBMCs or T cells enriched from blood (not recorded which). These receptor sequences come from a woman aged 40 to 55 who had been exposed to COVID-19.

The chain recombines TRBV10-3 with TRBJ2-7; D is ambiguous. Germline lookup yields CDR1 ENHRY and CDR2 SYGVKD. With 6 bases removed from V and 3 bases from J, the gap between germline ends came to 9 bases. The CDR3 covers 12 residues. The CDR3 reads CAISRSDYEQYF. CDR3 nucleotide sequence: TGTGCCATCAGCAGAAGCGACTACGAGCAGTACTTC.

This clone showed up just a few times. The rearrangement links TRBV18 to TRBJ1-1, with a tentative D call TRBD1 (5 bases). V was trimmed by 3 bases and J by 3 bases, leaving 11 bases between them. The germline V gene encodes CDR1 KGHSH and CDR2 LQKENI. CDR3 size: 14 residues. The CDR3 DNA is TGTGCCAGCTCACCTTGGGGCACCCACACTGAAGCTTTCTTT. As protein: CASSPWGTHTEAFF. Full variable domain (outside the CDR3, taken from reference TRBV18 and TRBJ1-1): NAGVMQNPRHLVRRRGQEARLRCSPMKGHSHVYWYRQLPEEGLKFMVYLQKENIIDESGMPKERFSAEFPKEGPSILRIQQVVRGDSAAYFCASSPWGTHTEAFFGQGTRLTVV.

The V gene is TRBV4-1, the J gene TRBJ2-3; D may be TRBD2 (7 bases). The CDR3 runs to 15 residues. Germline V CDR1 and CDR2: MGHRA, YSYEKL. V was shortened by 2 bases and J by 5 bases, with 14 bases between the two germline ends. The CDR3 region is CASSQRGAAGDTQYF. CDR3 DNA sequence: TGCGCCAGCAGCCAACGGGGGGCCGCCGGAGATACGCAGTATTTT.

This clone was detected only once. The CDR3 loop is CASSFSGSVSQPQHF. The CDR3 region has the DNA TGTGCCAGCAGTTTTTCAGGCTCAGTGAGTCAGCCCCAGCATTTT. J is TRBJ1-5 and V is TRBV28, with no clear D. This CDR3 spans 15 amino acids. The V gene lost 3 bases and the J gene lost 6 bases, with 15 bases spanning the gap. Germline lookup yields CDR1 MDHEN and CDR2 SYDVKM.

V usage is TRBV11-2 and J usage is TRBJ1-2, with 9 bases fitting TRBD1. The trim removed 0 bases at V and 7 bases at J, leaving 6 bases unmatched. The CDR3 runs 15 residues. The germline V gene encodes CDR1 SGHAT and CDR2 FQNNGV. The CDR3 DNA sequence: TGTGCCAGCAGCTTAGATCCCGGACAGGGGTCTGGCTACACCTTC. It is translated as CASSLDPGQGSGYTF.

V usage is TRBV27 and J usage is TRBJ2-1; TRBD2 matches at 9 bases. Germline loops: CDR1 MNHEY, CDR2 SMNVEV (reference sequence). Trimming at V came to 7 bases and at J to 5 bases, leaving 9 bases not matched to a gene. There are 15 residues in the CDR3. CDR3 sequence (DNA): TGTGCCAGCAACCCCAGGGCGGGGGGGAACAATGAGCAGTTCTTC. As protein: CASNPRAGGNNEQFF.